This TCR beta chain was sequenced in a study of beta chain features in type 1 diabetes. The CDR3 loop spans 16 amino acids. CDR1 is MDHEN, CDR2 SYDVKM, per germline. Trimming took 6 bases from V and 3 from J, leaving 21 bases between them. This clone was seen more than once but under ten times. Of the isolated RNA, all was reverse transcribed, and so the sequenced material was expressed TCRB transcripts. The method was immunoSEQ multiplex PCR; TCRdb's version includes in-frame clones alone and lacks a portion of them. Of more than 85,000 clones in the sample, under 40% were seen once. The rearrangement uses TRBV28 and TRBJ2-7; TRBD2 is a possible D gene (6 bases). This TCR came from a woman between 18 and 29 years old in good health. The source material was stem cell memory CD4+ T cells from blood. The CDR3, as DNA: TGTGCCAGCAGCTCAAACGGGGGTTTCCCCAACTACGAGCAGTACTTC. Translation: CASSSNGGFPNYEQYF.